These 8 T cell receptor beta chains originate from one sample sequenced in a study of blood T cell repertoires in COVID-19. TCRdb's copy holds only in-frame clones and misses some; the assay was immunoSEQ multiplex PCR. Among 190,000 or so clones listed, 85% to 90% were seen once. The sequencing input was PBMCs or T cells enriched from blood (not recorded which). The receptor source for this set is a young man who had recovered from COVID-19.

This clone was observed once. The rearrangement joins TRBV6-5 to TRBJ1-3; D perhaps matches TRBD1 (5 bases). The germline V gene has CDR1 MNHEY and CDR2 SVGAGI. This CDR3 region has 14 residues. The V gene lost 6 bases and the J gene lost 4 bases, with 13 bases spanning the gap. Here the CDR3 DNA reads TGTGCCAGCAGAGGGAGGGGCATAGGAAACACCATATATTTT. Its protein is CASRGRGIGNTIYF.

This chain uses TRBV28 with TRBJ2-3; 13 bases fit TRBD2. V shed 4 bases, J shed 1 base, and the junction held 20 bases outside the gene matches. Germline values: CDR1 MDHEN, CDR2 SYDVKM. The CDR3 is 22 amino acids. The CDR3 DNA reads TGTGCCAGCAGTTCAAACCTACCCCGGACTAGCGGGAGAAACGTGGGCACAGATACGCAGTATTTT. Protein sequence: CASSSNLPRTSGRNVGTDTQYF.

The V and J genes are TRBV3-1 (or the pseudogene TRBV3-2) and TRBJ2-5, with TRBD2 matching over 11 bases. The CDR3 consists of 14 residues. Germline values: CDR1 LGHDT, CDR2 YNNKEL (reference sequence). Trimming took 6 bases from V and 4 from J; bases not matched to a gene: 4. CDR3 protein: CASRLAGVLETQYF. The DNA of the CDR3 is TGTGCCAGCAGACTAGCGGGAGTTTTAGAGACCCAGTACTTC.

The chain recombines TRBV6-5 with TRBJ2-7; possible D gene TRBD1, 6 bases. Looked up from germline, CDR1 is MNHEY and CDR2 is SVGAGI. Deletions cut 5 bases from V and 0 bases from J, with 8 bases between. The CDR3 is 13 amino acids. CDR3 loop: CASSPDSSYEQYF. In nucleotides, the CDR3 is TGTGCCAGCAGTCCGGACAGCTCCTACGAGCAGTACTTC.

The gene calls are TRBV19 and TRBJ1-1; tentative D call: TRBD1 (5 bases). The ends were cut back, 4 bases at V and 7 bases at J, with 7 bases in the middle. Germline CDR1 and CDR2: LNHDA and SQIVND (reference sequence). The CDR3 has 11 residues. This CDR3 is CASSKTDEAFF. Written as DNA, the CDR3 is TGTGCCAGTAGTAAGACAGATGAAGCTTTCTTT.

The chain recombines TRBV19 with TRBJ2-2; 9 bases are shared with TRBD2. The CDR3 has 19 residues. The germline gives CDR1 LNHDA, CDR2 SQIVND (reference sequence). After removal of 1 base from V and 2 bases from J, the junction contained 11 bases not matched to a gene. The CDR3 reads CASSIGPAGGLTNTGELFF. The DNA of the CDR3 is TGTGCCAGTAGTATAGGGCCAGCGGGGGGACTAACTAACACCGGGGAGCTGTTTTTT.

This clone appeared a few times. This rearrangement joins TRBV2 to TRBJ1-2, with 7 nucleotides matching TRBD1. Trimming removed 10 bases from V and 2 bases from J; junction bases left unmatched: 4. Germline V gives CDR1 SNHLY, CDR2 FYNNEI. The CDR3 is 12 amino acids. The DNA of the CDR3 is TGTGCCATATTGGGACAGAACTATGGCTACACCTTC. This codes for CAILGQNYGYTF.

The chain recombines TRBV7-6 with TRBJ1-5, with D maybe TRBD1 (5 bases). V was trimmed by 6 bases and J by 7 bases, leaving 19 bases between them. The CDR3 is made up of 15 amino acids. The germline gives CDR1 SGHVS, CDR2 FNYEAQ. The CDR3 nucleotides are TGTGCCAGCAGTTTCGGGTCCGGGGGGGACCAGCCCCAGCATTTT. As protein: CASSFGSGGDQPQHF.